The 7 T cell receptor beta chains below were found in one sample sequenced in a study of T cells expressing NK-cell markers. TCRdb derives one entry per CDR3 protein from the 5' RACE reads, leaving out DNA. The sample table sets out approximately 460,000 distinct CDR3 sequences. Input material: blood T cells: a sorted CD56 or NKG2C T cell subset, CD4+ or CD8+ T cells, or bulk PBMC T cells (not recorded which). These receptors originate from a woman aged 18 to 75 in good health.

This sequence joins TRBV23-1 and TRBJ2-7; TCRdb designates TRBD1, a call that cannot be tested without DNA. TRBV23-1 is an ORF, with its function uncertain. The CDR3 contains 16 residues. The CDR3 spells CASSQSVGRQVGEQYF.

The chain uses TRBV30 and TRBJ1-1. The CDR3 spans 12 residues. The germline V gene encodes CDR1 GTSNPN and CDR2 SVGIG (reference sequence). The CDR3 loop reads CAWILGVGEAFF.

This CDR3 is CSVSTGRADEQFF. The chain links TRBV29-1 to TRBJ2-1; TCRdb calls TRBD1, which cannot be checked without DNA. This CDR3 has 13 amino acids. Per germline, CDR1 SQVTM and CDR2 ANQGSEA.

The gene calls are TRBV7-2 and TRBJ1-6; TCRdb names TRBD1, which stays unverified in the absence of DNA. The CDR3 has 15 residues. Germline V gene sequence: CDR1 SGHTA, CDR2 FQGNSA. The CDR3 sequence is CASSPSGTANSPLHF.

This chain joins TRBV11-2 and TRBJ2-1; the D gene TCRdb calls, TRBD2, cannot be checked with no DNA. Per germline, CDR1 SGHAT and CDR2 FQNNGV. The CDR3 has 16 residues. CDR3 protein: CASSLAGGGQLNEQFF.

The chain has TRBV27 and TRBJ1-5. The CDR3 is made up of 14 amino acids. Germline V gives CDR1 MNHEY, CDR2 SMNVEV (reference sequence). This CDR3 reads CASSLVKDNQPQHF.

The chain combines TRBV9 with TRBJ2-1; the TRBD2 assignment by TCRdb is unverifiable without DNA. The CDR3 consists of 15 residues. Per germline, CDR1 SGDLS and CDR2 YYNGEE. The CDR3 sequence is CASSVGRWPNNEQFF.